The T cell receptor beta chain under discussion was sequenced for a study of blood T cell repertoires in COVID-19. Profiled with immunoSEQ multiplex PCR; TCRdb holds only in-frame clones, not every one. The sample shows about 220,000 clones, 84% of them seen only once. Per germline, CDR1 SGHRS and CDR2 YFSETQ. V gave up 0 bases and J gave up 10 bases; unmatched junction bases: 10. The CDR3 has 16 amino acids. The TCR sequence derives from a woman aged 60 to 75 with acute or convalescent COVID-19. Specimen: peripheral blood. V usage is TRBV5-1 and J usage is TRBJ1-6; 7 nucleotides align to TRBD1. The CDR3: CASSLVGRQGGSPLHF. CDR3 DNA: TGCGCCAGCAGCTTGGTAGGAAGACAGGGTGGCTCACCCCTCCACTTT.